The 32 T cell receptor beta chains below come from one sample, sequenced in a study of T-cell memory formation after mild COVID-19. TCRdb redid the calling of the 5' RACE reads with MiXCR, one entry per CDR3 protein. In the table there are about 470,000 distinct CDR3 sequences, about 20% of which are singletons. The sequenced material came from PBMCs or a T cell subset sorted from them (not recorded which). The receptors here all came from an adult woman who had mild COVID-19 (a few samples of this study predate the infection). Cell type and time point are not known.

This chain connects TRBV6-1 to TRBJ2-5, with 9 bases matching TRBD1. The germline gives CDR1 MNHNS, CDR2 SASEGT. The CDR3 covers 13 residues. Unmatched junction bases numbered 7, after V lost 9 bases and J lost 5 bases. The DNA of the CDR3 is TGTGCCAGTATTACAGGGACAGGGGAGACCCAGTACTTC. It encodes CASITGTGETQYF.

This clonotype appeared many times. V usage is TRBV18 and J usage is TRBJ2-7, with TRBD2 matching 7 bases. V lost 6 bases to trimming and J lost 5 bases; unmatched junction nucleotides: 10. Germline V CDR1 and CDR2: KGHSH, LQKENI. This CDR3 spans 14 amino acids. The chain's CDR3 is CASSRTRGVDEQYF. The CDR3 DNA reads as TGTGCCAGCTCCCGGACTAGAGGCGTGGACGAGCAGTACTTC.

The table lists this clonotype with a few counts. CDR3 sequence: CASSISPGLNTEAFF. The CDR3 bases are TGTGCCAGTAGTATATCCCCGGGGTTGAACACTGAAGCTTTCTTT. The chain links TRBV19 to TRBJ1-1, with D uncertain. CDR3 length equals 15 residues. Germline CDR1 reads LNHDA; CDR2 reads SQIVND (reference sequence). Deletions cut 2 bases from V and 0 bases from J, with 10 bases between.

The chain employs TRBV3-1 and TRBJ2-7; 8 nucleotides align to TRBD1. The CDR3 consists of 15 residues. Germline assignment: CDR1 LGHDT and CDR2 YNNKEL (reference sequence). The ends lost 4 bases at V and 5 bases at J; junction bases unmatched: 10. The CDR3 sequence: CASSPLDRVWHEQYF. In DNA form, the CDR3 reads TGTGCCAGCAGCCCCCTGGACAGGGTATGGCACGAGCAGTACTTC.

The genes are TRBV6-1 and TRBJ2-3, with 13 bases lining up with TRBD2. J was trimmed by 3 bases and V by 6 bases; bases with no gene match: 12. CDR3 length: 18 amino acids. Germline lookup yields CDR1 MNHNS and CDR2 SASEGT. The CDR3 bases are TGTGCCAGCAGCCAACGGGGGACTAGCGGGGTAATTACAGATACGCAGTATTTT. Translated: CASSQRGTSGVITDTQYF.

The table lists this clonotype with many counts. V and J are TRBV10-3 and TRBJ2-7; tentatively, D is TRBD2 (6 bases). The germline V gene has CDR1 ENHRY and CDR2 SYGVKD. The CDR3 length is 13 residues. Deletions cut 4 bases from V and 9 bases from J, with 16 bases between. The CDR3 is CAISGVAESGQYF. The CDR3 DNA follows: TGTGCCATCAGTGGGGTAGCGGAGAGTGGGCAGTACTTC.

The genes are TRBV25-1 and TRBJ1-2, with D possibly TRBD1 on 6 matching bases. The germline V gene has CDR1 MGHDK and CDR2 SYGVNS. V was clipped by 5 bases and J by 4 bases, with 17 bases between them. This CDR3 is built from 15 residues. This CDR3 is CASSPPRGDRYGYTF. CDR3 coding DNA: TGTGCCAGCAGTCCCCCTAGGGGGGATCGCTATGGCTACACCTTC.

This clonotype appeared a few times. V gene TRBV5-1 combines with J gene TRBJ2-1; TRBD2 agrees at 14 bases. V gave up 5 bases and J gave up 6 bases; unmatched junction bases: 7. CDR1 SGHRS and CDR2 YFSETQ come from the germline V gene. This CDR3 comprises 16 residues. Written as DNA, the CDR3 is TGCGCCAGCAGTTTGACTAGCGGGGGGGCAGTCAATGAGCAGTTCTTC. It yields the protein CASSLTSGGAVNEQFF.

This sequence joins TRBV11-2 and TRBJ2-7; weak D call: TRBD2 (5 bases). The V gene's germline CDR1 is SGHAT and CDR2 FQNNGV. Trimming stripped 0 bases from V and 0 bases from J, with 15 bases between. This CDR3 is built from 17 residues. Written as DNA, the CDR3 is TGTGCCAGCAGCTTAGACCCTCGAGCGGCGCGCTCCTACGAGCAGTACTTC. Encoded protein: CASSLDPRAARSYEQYF.

A remark on this clonotype: One end of the junction fails to match germline, which may point to a read error. The V gene is TRBV6-5, the J gene TRBJ2-1; D gene ambiguous. The CDR3 contains 13 residues. CDR1 is MNHEY, CDR2 SVGAGI, per germline. The CDR3 coding sequence is TGTGCCAGAAGTTACCTGGGGTTGGATGAGCAGTTCTTC. The encoded protein is CARSYLGLDEQFF.

A few counts support this clonotype. The rearrangement joins TRBV2 to TRBJ1-1; possibly TRBD1 for D (6 bases). Germline loops: CDR1 SNHLY, CDR2 FYNNEI. Trimming shortened V by 6 bases and J by 1 base, and 12 bases separated the two germline ends. This CDR3 is built from 14 residues. CDR3 sequence (DNA): TGTGCCAGCAGCATCAGGGGATCGAACACTGAAGCTTTCTTT. Residues: CASSIRGSNTEAFF.

The chain joins TRBV6-5 to TRBJ1-1; possible D gene TRBD1, 5 bases. CDR1 and CDR2 from the germline V gene are MNHEY and SVGAGI. The CDR3 has 17 amino acids. Trimming removed 0 bases from V and 1 base from J, with 15 bases in between. CDR3 DNA: TGTGCCAGCAGTTACTCTGCCGGGGGAGTTTGGAACACTGAAGCTTTCTTT. As protein: CASSYSAGGVWNTEAFF.

This chain links TRBV12-3 or TRBV12-4 with TRBJ2-1; 9 nucleotides agree with TRBD2. V dropped 6 bases and J dropped 11; count of bases not matched to a gene: 17. The CDR3 loop spans 16 amino acids. This CDR3 is CASSSIAGADMEKQFF. DNA for the CDR3: TGTGCCAGCAGCTCCATAGCGGGAGCCGACATGGAGAAGCAGTTCTTC.

A few counts support this clonotype. The chain is built from TRBV6-5 and TRBJ2-1; 13 nucleotides line up with TRBD2. The CDR3 consists of 15 residues. The germline gives CDR1 MNHEY, CDR2 SVGAGI. The junction had 8 bases not matched to a gene; V was cut back by 6 bases and J by 9 bases. Written as DNA, the CDR3 is TGTGCCAGCAGCCAGACTAGCGGGAGGTTCAGTGAGCAGTTCTTC. Amino acids: CASSQTSGRFSEQFF.

This clonotype was counted a few times. The rearrangement joins TRBV19 to TRBJ1-1; TRBD1 is a possible D gene (6 bases). The CDR3 covers 14 residues. V was clipped by 9 bases and J by 3 bases, with 17 bases between them. CDR1 is LNHDA and CDR2 is SQIVND in the germline V gene (reference sequence). The CDR3 loop is CASLPGGADTEAFF. The CDR3 DNA reads TGTGCCAGCCTCCCGGGGGGGGCGGACACTGAAGCTTTCTTT.

This clonotype turned up a few times. The gene calls are TRBV24-1 and TRBJ1-5, with D tentatively TRBD1 (5 bases). Germline V gene sequence: CDR1 KGHDR, CDR2 SFDVKD. This CDR3 comprises 13 residues. Trimming pared 9 bases from V and 5 bases from J, leaving 13 bases between. The CDR3 loop is CATQGPSHQPQHF. CDR3 DNA sequence: TGTGCCACCCAGGGACCGTCTCATCAGCCCCAGCATTTT.

This clonotype was observed at least ten times. V is TRBV6-5 and J is TRBJ2-7, with TRBD2 matching over 12 bases. The junction had 13 bases not matched to a gene; V was cut back by 5 bases and J by 5 bases. In germline, CDR1 is MNHEY, CDR2 SVGAGI. The CDR3 is 17 amino acids. DNA for the CDR3: TGTGCCAGCAGTGACCGACACCCTAGACTAGCGGGAGACGAGCAGTACTTC. Encoded protein: CASSDRHPRLAGDEQYF.

This clonotype was seen more than once but under ten times. The chain links TRBV19 to TRBJ2-4; 8 nucleotides align to TRBD1. V was pared by 6 bases and J by 1 base, with 14 bases of the junction left unmatched. The CDR3 extends over 18 amino acids. The germline CDR1 and CDR2 sequences are LNHDA and SQIVND (reference sequence). CDR3 sequence reads: CASSRDRQLPGAKNIQYF. The CDR3 nucleotides read TGTGCCAGTAGCCGGGACAGGCAACTCCCTGGGGCCAAAAACATTCAGTACTTC.

The table lists this clonotype with a few counts. The J gene is TRBJ1-2, the V gene TRBV20-1; TRBD1 might be the D (5 bases). CDR1 is DFQATT and CDR2 is SNEGSKA in the germline V gene (reference sequence). Trimming cost V 3 bases and J 5 bases, with 10 bases left between them. There are 12 residues in the CDR3. In DNA form, the CDR3 reads TGCAGTGCTAGTTTGGGACCGTATGGCTACACCTTC. Residues: CSASLGPYGYTF.

This clonotype was observed a handful of times. The gene calls are TRBV30 and TRBJ2-3, with 8 positions matching TRBD1. The V gene end was trimmed by 1 base and the J gene end by 6 bases; junction bases not matched to a gene: 6. The length of the CDR3 is 14 residues. Per germline, CDR1 GTSNPN and CDR2 SVGIG (reference sequence). CDR3: CAWSATGAVDTQYF. In nucleotides, the CDR3 is TGTGCCTGGAGTGCGACAGGGGCGGTGGATACGCAGTATTTT.

This clonotype has a handful of counts. J is TRBJ2-5 and V is TRBV11-2; possibly TRBD2 for D (6 bases). V shed 1 base and J shed 5 bases, with 14 bases lying between them. The CDR3 contains 15 residues. Germline values: CDR1 SGHAT, CDR2 FQNNGV. Here the CDR3 reads CASSLASATFETQYF. The CDR3 coding sequence is TGTGCCAGCAGCTTAGCTAGCGCCACCTTCGAGACCCAGTACTTC.

There are a few counts of this clonotype. V usage is TRBV5-1 and J usage is TRBJ2-2, with 11 positions matching TRBD2. This CDR3 comprises 15 residues. V shed 8 bases, J shed 8 bases, and the junction held 11 bases outside the gene matches. The germline V gene encodes CDR1 SGHRS and CDR2 YFSETQ. The CDR3 DNA reads as TGCGCCAGTAGACTAGCGGGGCCCCCGTCGGGGGAGCTGTTTTTT. Its protein is CASRLAGPPSGELFF.

A few counts support this clonotype. One end of the junction does not line up with germline, which may come from a read error. The chain employs TRBV13 and TRBJ2-1; 10 nucleotides match TRBD2. Germline-derived CDR1 and CDR2 are PRHDT and FYEKMQ (reference sequence). This CDR3 is 13 amino acids long. The CDR3 region is CASSPPGGTSEDF. The CDR3 coding sequence is TGTGCCAGCAGCCCCCCCGGGGGGACTAGCGAGGACTTC.

The table lists this clonotype with a few counts. The genes are TRBV30 and TRBJ2-7; D uncertain. Trimming took off 0 bases at V and 2 bases at J, with 8 bases between the two ends. In germline, CDR1 is GTSNPN, CDR2 SVGIG (reference sequence). The CDR3 sequence is 13 residues long. This chain's CDR3 is CAWSVSSPYEQYF. The CDR3 bases are TGTGCCTGGAGTGTGAGCAGTCCCTACGAGCAGTACTTC.

This sequence joins TRBV12-3 or TRBV12-4 and TRBJ2-7, with no clear D. Trimming removed 2 bases at V and 0 bases at J, with 8 bases between. This CDR3 is built from 14 residues. CDR3 sequence reads: CASSLLGSSYEQYF. DNA for the CDR3: TGTGCCAGCAGTTTACTGGGAAGCTCCTACGAGCAGTACTTC.

This clonotype turned up a few times. J is TRBJ1-6 and V is TRBV7-2; perhaps TRBD1 as D (5 bases). The CDR3 is 14 residues long. Trimming took off 7 bases at V and 10 bases at J, with 17 bases between the two ends. The germline V gene encodes CDR1 SGHTA and CDR2 FQGNSA. CDR3 DNA: TGTGCCAGCACCGGTGGGGGGGTCGGATCACCCCTCCACTTT. Translating it yields CASTGGGVGSPLHF.

This clonotype showed up just once. The chain uses TRBV12-3 or TRBV12-4 and TRBJ1-4; D not resolved. V dropped 2 bases and J dropped 10 bases, with 11 bases sitting between them. CDR3 size: 13 residues. CDR3 coding DNA: TGTGCCAGCAGTTTATTAGGGTTGGGAAAACTGTTTTTT. Its protein is CASSLLGLGKLFF.

This chain uses TRBV11-2 with TRBJ1-4; D unresolved. The CDR3 length is 12 residues. Germline V gene sequence: CDR1 SGHAT, CDR2 FQNNGV. Between the trimmed V and J ends, which lost 4 bases and 4 bases, there was a span of 4 bases. In nucleotides, the CDR3 is TGTGCCAGCAGCTCCTTTAATGAAAAACTGTTTTTT. It is translated as CASSSFNEKLFF.

This clonotype showed up just a few times. The rearrangement joins TRBV6-5 to TRBJ1-6, with D possibly matching TRBD1 (5 bases). Trimming cost V 7 bases and J 11 bases, with 15 bases left between them. Looked up from germline, CDR1 is MNHEY and CDR2 is SVGAGI. This CDR3 has 13 amino acids. This CDR3 is CASTQGASTPLHF. The DNA of the CDR3 is TGTGCCAGCACCCAGGGCGCGAGCACACCCCTCCACTTT.

This clonotype was observed a few times. The rearrangement joins TRBV3-1 to TRBJ1-6; no reliable D call. The germline V gene encodes CDR1 LGHDT and CDR2 YNNKEL (reference sequence). The CDR3 consists of 13 residues. With 5 bases removed from V and 10 bases from J, the gap between germline ends came to 12 bases. The CDR3 DNA follows: TGTGCCAGCAGCGGGCGGACCCAGTCACCCCTCCACTTT. Translating it yields CASSGRTQSPLHF.

The genes are TRBV7-2 and TRBJ1-6, with TRBD1 as a possible D gene (5 bases). Trimming removed 7 bases at V and 8 bases at J, with 9 bases between. CDR3 length: 12 amino acids. Germline-derived CDR1 and CDR2 are SGHTA and FQGNSA. CDR3 nucleotides: TGTGCCAGCACCCGGGACGATTCACCCCTCCACTTT. Amino acids: CASTRDDSPLHF. The full variable domain, with the rest looked up from reference TRBV7-2 and TRBJ1-6, is GAGVSQSPSNKVTEKGKDVELRCDPISGHTALYWYRQSLGQGLEFLIYFQGNSAPDKSGLPSDRFSAERTGGSVSTLTIQRTQQEDSAVYLCASTRDDSPLHFGNGTRLTVT.

This clonotype was counted between two and nine times. This chain joins TRBV5-1 and TRBJ1-2, with TRBD1 identical over 9 bases. The CDR3 is made up of 15 amino acids. Germline lookup yields CDR1 SGHRS and CDR2 YFSETQ. The V and J ends lost 2 bases and 4 bases, in that order; junction bases with no gene match: 6. The CDR3 sequence is CASSFDRGMSYGYTF. The CDR3, as DNA: TGCGCCAGCAGCTTTGACAGGGGGATGAGCTATGGCTACACCTTC. Full variable domain (rest looked up from reference TRBV5-1 and TRBJ1-2): KAGVTQTPRYLIKTRGQQVTLSCSPISGHRSVSWYQQTPGQGLQFLFEYFSETQRNKGNFPGRFSGRQFSNSRSEMNVSTLELGDSALYLCASSFDRGMSYGYTFGSGTRLTVV.